This T cell receptor beta chain appears in the sequencing data of a study of cytomegalovirus exposure and HLA in healthy donors. Turning to the study itself: Assignment to the Caucasian-associated ancestry cluster applied to about 80% of the approximately 380 genotyped donors. General observations from the study: As immune exposure information, only CMV serostatus was available.

The PCR contained 60 Vbeta and 13 Jbeta primers. Here immunoSEQ multiplex PCR was the method, and the copy in TCRdb shows in-frame clones only, minus some. The repertoire consists of about 120,000 clones, with 74% occurring once and the leading ten covering approximately 2.2%. V was cut by 2 bases and J by 6 bases, with 10 bases left in between. The germline gives CDR1 MNHEY, CDR2 SMNVEV (reference sequence). The CDR3 spans 14 residues. This clone occurred once. Antigen: not known. The chain links TRBV27 to TRBJ2-2; D is uncertain. Material: PBMCs. The sequence was obtained from a human donor in good health. The CDR3: CASSLDGGPGELFF. In DNA, the CDR3 is TGTGCCAGCAGTTTAGATGGTGGGCCCGGGGAGCTGTTTTTT.